Included here is one TCR beta chain sequence, with context. As yet, its antigen is unknown. This sample was taken from a study of T cells after posttransplantation cyclophosphamide. Overall study results and limits: Skin or GI-infiltrating T cells shared few TRB sequences with blood.

On the day of bone marrow donation, the related graft donor provided peripheral blood. The method was immunoSEQ multiplex PCR; TCRdb's version includes in-frame clones alone and lacks a portion of them. This sample has 47,000 or so clones, with around 91% found just once. The CDR3 length is 16 residues. From germline, CDR1 is MDHEN and CDR2 SYDVKM. The junction had 4 bases not matched to a gene; V was cut back by 0 bases and J by 5 bases. Sequences were obtained from PBMCs. This TCR derives from a woman aged 45-65 years in good health and a related stem cell transplant donor. The chain couples TRBV28 to TRBJ2-7; 13 bases match TRBD2. The CDR3 DNA is TGTGCCAGCAGTTTATGGTGGACTAGCGGGAGCAACGAGCAGTACTTC. Translation gives CASSLWWTSGSNEQYF.